This TCR beta chain is drawn from a study of tumor T cells in aggressive B-cell lymphoma. The CDR3 runs 13 residues. Germline CDR1 and CDR2: SQVTM and ANQGSEA. TCRdb's copy holds only in-frame clones and misses some; the assay was immunoSEQ multiplex PCR. The sample records about 350 clones, 85% to 90% being singletons. This sequence originates from an adult with diffuse large B cell lymphoma. The rearrangement links TRBV29-1 to TRBJ1-2; D is possibly TRBD1 (6 bases). Sample: tumor tissue. CDR3: CNDRDTSSSGYTF. Here the CDR3 DNA reads TGCAACGATCGGGACACAAGCTCCAGTGGCTACACCTTC.